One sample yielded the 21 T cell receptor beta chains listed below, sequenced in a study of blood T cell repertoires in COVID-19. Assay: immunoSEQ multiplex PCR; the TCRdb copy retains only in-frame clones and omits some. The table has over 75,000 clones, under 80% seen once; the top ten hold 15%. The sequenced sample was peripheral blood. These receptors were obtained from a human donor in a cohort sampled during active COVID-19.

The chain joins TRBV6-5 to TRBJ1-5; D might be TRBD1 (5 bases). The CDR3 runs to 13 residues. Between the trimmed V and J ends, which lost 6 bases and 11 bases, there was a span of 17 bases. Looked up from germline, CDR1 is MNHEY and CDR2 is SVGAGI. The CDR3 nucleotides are TGTGCCAGCAGCCCCACTGCAGGGAAGTCCCAGCATTTT. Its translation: CASSPTAGKSQHF.

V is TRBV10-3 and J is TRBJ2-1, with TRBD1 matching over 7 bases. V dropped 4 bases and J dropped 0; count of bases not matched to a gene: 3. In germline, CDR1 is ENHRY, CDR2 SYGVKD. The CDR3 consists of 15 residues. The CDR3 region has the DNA TGTGCCATCAGTGTAGGGGGCAGCTCCTACAATGAGCAGTTCTTC. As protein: CAISVGGSSYNEQFF.

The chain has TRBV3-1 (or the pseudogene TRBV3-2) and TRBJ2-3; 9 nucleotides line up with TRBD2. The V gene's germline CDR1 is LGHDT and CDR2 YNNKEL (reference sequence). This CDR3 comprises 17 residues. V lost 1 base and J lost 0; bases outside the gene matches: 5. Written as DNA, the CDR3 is TGTGCCAGCAGCCAAGGGGCTAGCGGGGCTAGCACAGATACGCAGTATTTT. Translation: CASSQGASGASTDTQYF.

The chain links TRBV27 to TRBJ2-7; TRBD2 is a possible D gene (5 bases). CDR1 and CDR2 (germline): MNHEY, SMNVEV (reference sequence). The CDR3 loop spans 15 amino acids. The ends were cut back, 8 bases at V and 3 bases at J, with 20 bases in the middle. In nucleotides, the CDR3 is TGTGCCAGCCAACCGGGCCGCGGAGGTTACTACGAGCAGTACTTC. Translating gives CASQPGRGGYYEQYF.

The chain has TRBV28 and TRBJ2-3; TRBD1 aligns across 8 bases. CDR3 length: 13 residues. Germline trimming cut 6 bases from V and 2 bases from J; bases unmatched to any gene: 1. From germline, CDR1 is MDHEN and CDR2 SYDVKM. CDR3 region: CASRTGVTDTQYF. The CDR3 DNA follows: TGTGCCAGCAGGACAGGGGTCACAGATACGCAGTATTTT.

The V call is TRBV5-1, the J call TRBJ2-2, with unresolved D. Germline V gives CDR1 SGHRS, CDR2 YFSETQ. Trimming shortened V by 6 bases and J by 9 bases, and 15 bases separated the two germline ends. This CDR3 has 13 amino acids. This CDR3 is CASTPYPERELFF. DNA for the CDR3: TGCGCCAGCACTCCCTACCCCGAGCGGGAGCTGTTTTTT. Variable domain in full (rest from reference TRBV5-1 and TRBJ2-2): KAGVTQTPRYLIKTRGQQVTLSCSPISGHRSVSWYQQTPGQGLQFLFEYFSETQRNKGNFPGRFSGRQFSNSRSEMNVSTLELGDSALYLCASTPYPERELFFGEGSRLTVL.

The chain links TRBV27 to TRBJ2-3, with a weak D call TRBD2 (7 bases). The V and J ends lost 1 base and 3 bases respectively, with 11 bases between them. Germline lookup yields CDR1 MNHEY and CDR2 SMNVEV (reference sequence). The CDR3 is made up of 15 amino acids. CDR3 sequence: CASSLFGGRTDTQYF. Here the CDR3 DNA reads TGTGCCAGCAGTTTATTCGGGGGGCGGACAGATACGCAGTATTTT.

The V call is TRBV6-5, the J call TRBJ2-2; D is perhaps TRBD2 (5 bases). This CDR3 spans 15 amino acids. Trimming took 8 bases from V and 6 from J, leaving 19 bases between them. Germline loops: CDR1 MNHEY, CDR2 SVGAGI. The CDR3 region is CASSLSEGSAGELFF. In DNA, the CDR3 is TGTGCCAGCTCTCTGTCCGAGGGCTCGGCCGGGGAGCTGTTTTTT.

The CDR3 sequence: CASSQILQASGNRDGELFF. For the CDR3, the DNA is TGTGCCAGCAGCCAAATCCTCCAGGCTAGCGGGAACCGGGACGGGGAGCTGTTTTTT. This chain joins TRBV16 and TRBJ2-2; 9 nucleotides line up with TRBD2. From germline, CDR1 is KGHSY and CDR2 FQNENV. The CDR3 runs 19 residues. The ends lost 2 bases at V and 7 bases at J; junction bases unmatched: 17.

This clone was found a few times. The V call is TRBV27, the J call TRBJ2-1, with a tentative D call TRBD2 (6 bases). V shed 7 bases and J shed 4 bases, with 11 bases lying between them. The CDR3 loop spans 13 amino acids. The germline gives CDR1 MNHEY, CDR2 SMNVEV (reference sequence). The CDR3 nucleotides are TGTGCCAGCACCTCCGGGGGTTACAATGAGCAGTTCTTC. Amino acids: CASTSGGYNEQFF.

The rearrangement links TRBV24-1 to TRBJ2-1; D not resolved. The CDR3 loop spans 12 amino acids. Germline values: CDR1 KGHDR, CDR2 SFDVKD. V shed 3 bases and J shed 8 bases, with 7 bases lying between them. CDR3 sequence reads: CATSDRVDEQFF. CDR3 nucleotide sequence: TGTGCCACCAGTGATCGGGTCGATGAGCAGTTCTTC.

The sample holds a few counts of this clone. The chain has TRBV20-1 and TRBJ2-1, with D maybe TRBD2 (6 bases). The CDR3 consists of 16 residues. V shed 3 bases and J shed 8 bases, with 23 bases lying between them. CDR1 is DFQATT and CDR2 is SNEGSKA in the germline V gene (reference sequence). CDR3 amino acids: CSASHSRLVRVDEQFF. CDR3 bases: TGCAGTGCTAGTCACTCTCGACTAGTTCGGGTCGATGAGCAGTTCTTC.

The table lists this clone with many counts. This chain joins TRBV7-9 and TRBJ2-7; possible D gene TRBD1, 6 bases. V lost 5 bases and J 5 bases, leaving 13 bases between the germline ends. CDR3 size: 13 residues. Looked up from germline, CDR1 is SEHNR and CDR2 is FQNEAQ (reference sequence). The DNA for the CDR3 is TGTGCCAGCAGCCAGGGGTACGGGCACGAGCAGTACTTC. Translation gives CASSQGYGHEQYF.

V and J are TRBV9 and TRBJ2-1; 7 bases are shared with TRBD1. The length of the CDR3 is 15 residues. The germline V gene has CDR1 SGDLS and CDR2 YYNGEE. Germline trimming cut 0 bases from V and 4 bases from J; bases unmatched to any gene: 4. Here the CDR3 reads CASSVEGQPYNEQFF. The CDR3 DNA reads TGTGCCAGCAGCGTAGAGGGACAGCCTTACAATGAGCAGTTCTTC.

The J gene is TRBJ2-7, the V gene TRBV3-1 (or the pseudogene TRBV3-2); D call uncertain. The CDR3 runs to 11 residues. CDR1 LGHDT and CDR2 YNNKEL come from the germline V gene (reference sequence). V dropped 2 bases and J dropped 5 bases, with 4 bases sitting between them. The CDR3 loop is CASSQSNEQYF. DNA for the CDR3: TGTGCCAGCAGCCAAAGCAACGAGCAGTACTTC.

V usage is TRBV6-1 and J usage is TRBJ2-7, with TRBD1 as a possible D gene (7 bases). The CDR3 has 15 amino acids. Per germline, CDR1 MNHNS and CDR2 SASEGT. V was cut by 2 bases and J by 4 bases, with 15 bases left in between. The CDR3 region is CASSEFGGGVYEQYF. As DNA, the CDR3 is TGTGCCAGCAGTGAATTTGGAGGGGGCGTGTACGAGCAGTACTTC.

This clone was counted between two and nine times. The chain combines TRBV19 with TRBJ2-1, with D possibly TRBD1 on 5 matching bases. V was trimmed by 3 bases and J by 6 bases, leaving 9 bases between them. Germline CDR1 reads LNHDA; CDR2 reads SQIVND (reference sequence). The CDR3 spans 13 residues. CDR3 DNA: TGTGCCAGTAGTATTTTAACAGGCAATGAGCAGTTCTTC. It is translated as CASSILTGNEQFF.

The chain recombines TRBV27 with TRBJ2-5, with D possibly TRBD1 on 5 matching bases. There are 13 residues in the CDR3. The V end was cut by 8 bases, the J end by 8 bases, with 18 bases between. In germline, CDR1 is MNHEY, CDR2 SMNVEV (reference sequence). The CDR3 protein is CASARQIRETQYF. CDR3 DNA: TGTGCCAGCGCCCGACAGATAAGAGAAACCCAGTACTTC.

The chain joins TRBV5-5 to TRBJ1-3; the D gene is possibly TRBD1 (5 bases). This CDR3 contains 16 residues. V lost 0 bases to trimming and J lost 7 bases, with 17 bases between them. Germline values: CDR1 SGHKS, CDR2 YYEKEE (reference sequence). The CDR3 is CASSLELAGLRNTIYF. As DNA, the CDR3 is TGTGCCAGCAGCTTGGAACTCGCGGGGCTCAGGAACACCATATATTTT.

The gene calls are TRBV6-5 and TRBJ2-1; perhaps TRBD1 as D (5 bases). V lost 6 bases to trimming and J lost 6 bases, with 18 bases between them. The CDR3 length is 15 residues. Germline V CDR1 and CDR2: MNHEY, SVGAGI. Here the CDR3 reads CASRGTGNEGNEQFF. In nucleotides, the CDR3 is TGTGCCAGCAGGGGAACAGGAAACGAAGGCAATGAGCAGTTCTTC.

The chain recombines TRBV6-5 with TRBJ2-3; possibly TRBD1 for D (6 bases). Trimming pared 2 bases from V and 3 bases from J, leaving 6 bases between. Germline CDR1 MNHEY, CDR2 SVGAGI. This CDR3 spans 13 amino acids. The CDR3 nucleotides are TGTGCCAGCAGTTACGACAGGACAGATACGCAGTATTTT. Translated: CASSYDRTDTQYF.